These T cell receptor beta chains were read from a single sample in a study of blood T cell repertoires in COVID-19. The protocol was immunoSEQ multiplex PCR, while the TCRdb copy is restricted to in-frame clones and leaves out a portion. The repertoire holds about 46,000 clones, with approximately 82% as singletons. Sequenced: peripheral blood. All receptors derive from a woman aged 80 or over with acute or convalescent COVID-19. Each CDR3 is given with its conserved first and last residue. Fields, in order: J gene, clone size, V gene, D gene, CDR3 DNA, CDR3 protein. The D gene is left open where the match is weak. Rows may omit the clone size; those that give it use once, few, many or a size class.

J gene: TRBJ1-1; clone size: .; V gene: TRBV6-1; D gene: TRBD1; CDR3 DNA: TGTGCCAGCAGTGATGATAGGACAGGGTCGAACACTGAAGCTTTCTTT; CDR3 protein: CASSDDRTGSNTEAFF
J gene: TRBJ2-5; clone size: .; V gene: TRBV3-1/TRBV3-2; D gene: .; CDR3 DNA: TGTGCCAGCAGCCAAAGCGGAGACCAGTACTTC; CDR3 protein: CASSQSGDQYF
J gene: TRBJ1-2; clone size: .; V gene: TRBV25-1; D gene: .; CDR3 DNA: TGTGCCAGCAGTAGGGGGGGAACTAACTATGGCTACACCTTC; CDR3 protein: CASSRGGTNYGYTF
J gene: TRBJ2-5; clone size: .; V gene: TRBV10-1; D gene: TRBD2; CDR3 DNA: TGCGCCAGCCAGAATAGCGGGGGAGAGACCCAGTACTTC; CDR3 protein: CASQNSGGETQYF
J gene: TRBJ1-2; clone size: .; V gene: TRBV5-1; D gene: TRBD1; CDR3 DNA: TGCGCCAGCAGCTTGGCGGGGACAGACTATGGCTACACCTTC; CDR3 protein: CASSLAGTDYGYTF
J gene: TRBJ1-6; clone size: .; V gene: TRBV19; D gene: .; CDR3 DNA: TGTGCCAGTAGTCCCACGTCAGGGGAATCACCCCTCCACTTT; CDR3 protein: CASSPTSGESPLHF
J gene: TRBJ2-2; clone size: .; V gene: TRBV19; D gene: TRBD1; CDR3 DNA: TGTGCCAGTAGTATAGAGGGACAGCTCACCGGGGAGCTGTTTTTT; CDR3 protein: CASSIEGQLTGELFF
J gene: TRBJ2-7; clone size: once; V gene: TRBV5-1; D gene: TRBD2; CDR3 DNA: TGCGCCAGCAGCTTGGAGGGTAGCGGGGGGCGAGAGCAGTACTTC; CDR3 protein: CASSLEGSGGREQYF
J gene: TRBJ1-4; clone size: once; V gene: TRBV19; D gene: TRBD1; CDR3 DNA: TGTGCCAGTAGTATACGGACAGGGGGCGATGAAAAACTGTTTTTT; CDR3 protein: CASSIRTGGDEKLFF
J gene: TRBJ1-2; clone size: .; V gene: TRBV3-1/TRBV3-2; D gene: .; CDR3 DNA: TGTGCCAGCAGCCTAGGGACTATAGGGCAGTCGGGAGGCTACACCTTC; CDR3 protein: CASSLGTIGQSGGYTF
J gene: TRBJ2-3; clone size: .; V gene: TRBV5-6; D gene: .; CDR3 DNA: TGTGCCAGCAGCTTGGCCCCGACTGCTACAGATACGCAGTATTTT; CDR3 protein: CASSLAPTATDTQYF
J gene: TRBJ1-4; clone size: .; V gene: TRBV3-1/TRBV3-2; D gene: TRBD1; CDR3 DNA: TGTGCCAGCAGCCCAACGGGACAGGGGACAACTAATGAAAAACTGTTTTTT; CDR3 protein: CASSPTGQGTTNEKLFF
J gene: TRBJ1-5; clone size: .; V gene: TRBV4-1; D gene: .; CDR3 DNA: TGCGCCAGCAGCCAAGATTCTGGGCCAGGGCTTGGACAGCCCCAGCATTTT; CDR3 protein: CASSQDSGPGLGQPQHF
J gene: TRBJ2-6; clone size: .; V gene: TRBV19; D gene: .; CDR3 DNA: TGTGCCAGTGACTCTATGGGCTCTGGGGCCAACGTCCTGACTTTC; CDR3 protein: CASDSMGSGANVLTF
J gene: TRBJ2-6; clone size: .; V gene: TRBV27; D gene: TRBD1; CDR3 DNA: TGTGCCAGCAGCCCCCGTCCCGGGACAGGGTTCGGGGCCAACGTCCTGACTTTC; CDR3 protein: CASSPRPGTGFGANVLTF
J gene: TRBJ1-5; clone size: .; V gene: TRBV3-1/TRBV3-2; D gene: .; CDR3 DNA: TGTGCCAGCAGCCAAGGTCCATCTATCCAGCCCCAGCATTTT; CDR3 protein: CASSQGPSIQPQHF
J gene: TRBJ2-7; clone size: .; V gene: TRBV6-5; D gene: .; CDR3 DNA: TGTGCCAGCAGATCCGACAGCTTACGAACCTACGAGCAGTACTTC; CDR3 protein: CASRSDSLRTYEQYF
J gene: TRBJ1-4; clone size: .; V gene: TRBV19; D gene: .; CDR3 DNA: TGTGCCAGTAGCGGACAGATTAATGAAAAACTGTTTTTT; CDR3 protein: CASSGQINEKLFF
J gene: TRBJ2-1; clone size: .; V gene: TRBV10-3; D gene: TRBD1; CDR3 DNA: TGTGCCACCACGGGACAGGGGTTAGGGAATGAGCAGTTCTTC; CDR3 protein: CATTGQGLGNEQFF
J gene: TRBJ2-7; clone size: few; V gene: TRBV7-8; D gene: TRBD2; CDR3 DNA: TGTGCCAGCAGCCCTGCGATTACCGGGGGGAGCTACGAGCAGTACTTC; CDR3 protein: CASSPAITGGSYEQYF
J gene: TRBJ1-5; clone size: few; V gene: TRBV6-2/TRBV6-3; D gene: TRBD1; CDR3 DNA: TGTGCCAGCAGTTCGTGGGGCGGACAGGAGTATAGCAATCAGCCCCAGCATTTT; CDR3 protein: CASSSWGGQEYSNQPQHF
J gene: TRBJ2-5; clone size: few; V gene: TRBV2; D gene: TRBD2; CDR3 DNA: TGTGCCAGCAGAACCTCTAGCGGGGTAGAGACCCAGTACTTC; CDR3 protein: CASRTSSGVETQYF
J gene: TRBJ1-4; clone size: .; V gene: TRBV14; D gene: TRBD1; CDR3 DNA: TGTGCCAGCAGCCCCGACAGGGGAGTCACTAATGAAAAACTGTTTTTT; CDR3 protein: CASSPDRGVTNEKLFF
J gene: TRBJ1-6; clone size: .; V gene: TRBV11-2; D gene: .; CDR3 DNA: TGTGCCAGCAGCTTAGACAGGGGTTTTTCGCCCCTCCACTTT; CDR3 protein: CASSLDRGFSPLHF
J gene: TRBJ1-5; clone size: .; V gene: TRBV6-5; D gene: .; CDR3 DNA: TGTGCCAGCAGTCGGAGCAATCAGCCCCAGCATTTT; CDR3 protein: CASSRSNQPQHF
J gene: TRBJ2-2; clone size: .; V gene: TRBV6-2/TRBV6-3; D gene: .; CDR3 DNA: TGTGCCAGCAGTTACCTAGACAACACCGGGGAGCTGTTTTTT; CDR3 protein: CASSYLDNTGELFF
J gene: TRBJ1-1; clone size: .; V gene: TRBV5-5; D gene: TRBD1; CDR3 DNA: TGTGCCAGCAGATCGACGACAGGGTCGAGGGCTGAAGCTTTCTTT; CDR3 protein: CASRSTTGSRAEAFF
J gene: TRBJ1-4; clone size: .; V gene: TRBV19; D gene: TRBD1; CDR3 DNA: TGTGCCAGTAGTCGAGGGACAGGGGCAACTAATGAAAAACTGTTTTTT; CDR3 protein: CASSRGTGATNEKLFF
J gene: TRBJ2-5; clone size: once; V gene: TRBV9; D gene: .; CDR3 DNA: TGTGCCAGCAGCGTAGGATGGACAGAATTCCAAGAGACCCAGTACTTC; CDR3 protein: CASSVGWTEFQETQYF
J gene: TRBJ2-3; clone size: .; V gene: TRBV29-1; D gene: .; CDR3 DNA: TGCAGCGTTGCAGTGGTCACAGATACGCAGTATTTT; CDR3 protein: CSVAVVTDTQYF
J gene: TRBJ2-2; clone size: .; V gene: TRBV4-2; D gene: .; CDR3 DNA: TGTGCCAGCAGCCAAGCGGACAGGAACACCGGGGAGCTGTTTTTT; CDR3 protein: CASSQADRNTGELFF
J gene: TRBJ2-1; clone size: few; V gene: TRBV6-1; D gene: .; CDR3 DNA: TGTGCCAGCAGTGAAGGTGGGACACGCAATGAGCAGTTCTTC; CDR3 protein: CASSEGGTRNEQFF
J gene: TRBJ2-1; clone size: medium-sized; V gene: TRBV19; D gene: .; CDR3 DNA: TGTGCCAGTAGTGCGCGGGATTACGGTGAGCAGTTCTTC; CDR3 protein: CASSARDYGEQFF
J gene: TRBJ1-2; clone size: .; V gene: TRBV7-9; D gene: .; CDR3 DNA: TGTGCCAGCAGCCACGCGGGAGCTAACTATGGCTACACCTTC; CDR3 protein: CASSHAGANYGYTF
J gene: TRBJ1-5; clone size: .; V gene: TRBV12-3/TRBV12-4; D gene: .; CDR3 DNA: TGTGCCAGCAGTCCTTCCAATCAGCCCCAGCATTTT; CDR3 protein: CASSPSNQPQHF
J gene: TRBJ1-3; clone size: .; V gene: TRBV14; D gene: .; CDR3 DNA: TGTGCCAGCAGCCCGGCAGGGGGAAACACCATATATTTT; CDR3 protein: CASSPAGGNTIYF
J gene: TRBJ2-2; clone size: once; V gene: TRBV7-9; D gene: .; CDR3 DNA: TGTGCCAGCAGCTTGGGCGCTAACACCGGGGAGCTGTTTTTT; CDR3 protein: CASSLGANTGELFF
J gene: TRBJ1-1; clone size: .; V gene: TRBV19; D gene: TRBD1; CDR3 DNA: TGTGCCAGTAGTATGGGGACAGGGGCCCCGGGGGACACTGAAGCTTTCTTT; CDR3 protein: CASSMGTGAPGDTEAFF
J gene: TRBJ1-2; clone size: .; V gene: TRBV4-1; D gene: .; CDR3 DNA: TGCGCCAGCAGCCAATTGGGGGGGGCGTCTAGCGCCTATGGCTACACCTTC; CDR3 protein: CASSQLGGASSAYGYTF
J gene: TRBJ1-6; clone size: .; V gene: TRBV13; D gene: .; CDR3 DNA: TGTGCCAGCAGCAGAAAACAGGGCAGGGATAATTCACCCCTCCACTTT; CDR3 protein: CASSRKQGRDNSPLHF
J gene: TRBJ2-2; clone size: .; V gene: TRBV13; D gene: TRBD2; CDR3 DNA: TGTGCCAGCAGCTTAGACAGGGGACTAGCAGGGGAGCTGTTTTTT; CDR3 protein: CASSLDRGLAGELFF
J gene: TRBJ1-2; clone size: .; V gene: TRBV2; D gene: .; CDR3 DNA: TGTGCCAGCAGTGAAGGACAGACAATCGATGGCTACACCTTC; CDR3 protein: CASSEGQTIDGYTF
J gene: TRBJ2-2; clone size: .; V gene: TRBV7-2; D gene: .; CDR3 DNA: TGTGCCAGCAGCTTAGGGCAGAACACCGGGGAGCTGTTTTTT; CDR3 protein: CASSLGQNTGELFF
J gene: TRBJ1-2; clone size: .; V gene: TRBV6-6; D gene: TRBD1; CDR3 DNA: TGTGCCAGCAGTTCGGGACAGCTCTATGGCTACACCTTC; CDR3 protein: CASSSGQLYGYTF
J gene: TRBJ1-1; clone size: .; V gene: TRBV11-3; D gene: .; CDR3 DNA: TGTGCCAGCAGCACCCGGGATCGCACTGAAGCTTTCTTT; CDR3 protein: CASSTRDRTEAFF
J gene: TRBJ1-1; clone size: .; V gene: TRBV5-6; D gene: .; CDR3 DNA: TGTGCCAGCAGCTTGGGACAGACTGAAGCTTTCTTT; CDR3 protein: CASSLGQTEAFF
J gene: TRBJ1-5; clone size: .; V gene: TRBV6-9; D gene: .; CDR3 DNA: TGTGCCAGCAGGGCAGCTATAGCGGGGGAGTATAGCAATCAGCCCCAGCATTTT; CDR3 protein: CASRAAIAGEYSNQPQHF